The entry below describes one T cell receptor (beta chain). Sequencing used cDNA as its template, made by extracting RNA and reverse transcribing it. Generated by immunoSEQ multiplex PCR, the TCRdb table keeps only in-frame clones and is missing some. The sample shows 180,000 or so clones, just over 65% of them seen only once. The sample is drawn from a study of CD8+ T cells in alopecia areata. Germline CDR1 LGHNA, CDR2 YNFKEQ. This CDR3 is 17 amino acids long. Trimming cost V 1 base and J 5 bases, with 17 bases left between them. The chain links TRBV4-2 to TRBJ1-4; no reliable D call. The TCR was taken from a human donor with alopecia areata. The sample in question was CD8+ T cells sorted from blood, obtained at week 0. CDR3 in amino acids: CASSQVMSRGENEKLFF. The CDR3, as DNA: TGTGCCAGCAGCCAAGTCATGTCCCGGGGAGAAAATGAAAAACTGTTTTTT.